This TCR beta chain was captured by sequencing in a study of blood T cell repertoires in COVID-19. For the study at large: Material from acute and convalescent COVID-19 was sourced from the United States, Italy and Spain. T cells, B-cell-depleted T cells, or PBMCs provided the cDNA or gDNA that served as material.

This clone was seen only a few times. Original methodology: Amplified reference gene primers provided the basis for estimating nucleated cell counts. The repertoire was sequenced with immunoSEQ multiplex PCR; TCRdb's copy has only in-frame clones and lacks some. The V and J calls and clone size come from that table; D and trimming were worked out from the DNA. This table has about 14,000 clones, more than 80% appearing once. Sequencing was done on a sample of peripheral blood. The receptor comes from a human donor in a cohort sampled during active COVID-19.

In DNA, the CDR3 is TGTGCCATCGGACAGGGGGATAGTTGGTCCTACGAGCAGTACTTC. Amino acid sequence: CAIGQGDSWSYEQYF. The rearrangement uses TRBV2 and TRBJ2-7, with 10 bases that match TRBD1. Trimming at V came to 10 bases and at J to 1 base, leaving 10 bases not matched to a gene. The CDR3 has 15 amino acids. Germline V gives CDR1 SNHLY, CDR2 FYNNEI.